This T cell receptor beta chain was recorded in a study of radiotherapy plus CTLA-4 blockade in lung cancer. This CDR3 is built from 16 residues. Germline values: CDR1 LNHDA, CDR2 SQIVND (reference sequence). V was clipped by 3 bases and J by 1 base, with 15 bases between them. Regarding the study as a whole: After treatment with radiotherapy plus ipilimumab, TCR clones that came from the tumor expanded in blood. Reports state that early shifts in blood T cell clones, with interferon-beta, best predicted response.

Concerning this clone itself: Its antigen is currently unknown.

Clones were read by immunoSEQ multiplex PCR, and TCRdb kept only the in-frame ones, dropping some. This table holds approximately 37,000 clones, 65% to 75% found once. The origin of this receptor is a human donor with non-small cell lung cancer who had stable disease on radiotherapy plus ipilimumab. The chain combines TRBV19 with TRBJ1-1; TRBD1 might be the D (5 bases). Sequencing was performed on peripheral blood, taken from a patient treated with radiotherapy plus ipilimumab. This CDR3 is CASSIGTKGRNTEAFF. Here the CDR3 DNA reads TGTGCCAGTAGTATTGGGACTAAGGGTCGGAACACTGAAGCTTTCTTT.